The 20 T cell receptor beta chains below all came from one sample that was sequenced in a study of T cells after somatic rescue of genetic block. Profiling relied on immunoSEQ multiplex PCR, and the TCRdb table lists in-frame clones only, not all of them. Of about 52,000 clones listed, roughly 96% are singletons. Sequencing was performed on peripheral blood mononuclear cells (PBMCs). These receptors were collected from a child in the first two years of life.

J is TRBJ2-2 and V is TRBV27, with 9 bases lining up with TRBD2. Unmatched junction bases numbered 15, after V lost 8 bases and J lost 5 bases. CDR1 and CDR2 (germline): MNHEY, SMNVEV (reference sequence). The CDR3 sequence is 17 residues long. Here the CDR3 reads CASGSPLSSGITGELFF. For the CDR3, the DNA is TGTGCCAGCGGGTCACCCCTTTCTAGCGGGATAACCGGGGAGCTGTTTTTT.

The rearrangement uses TRBV7-3 and TRBJ2-3, with a possible D match to TRBD1 (5 bases). Germline V gene sequence: CDR1 SGHTA, CDR2 FQGTGA. The CDR3 is 15 residues long. V was pared by 2 bases and J by 4 bases, with 13 bases between. CDR3 DNA sequence: TGTGCCAGCAGCTTAGGCCAGGGAAGGGCAGATACGCAGTATTTT. Its translation is CASSLGQGRADTQYF.

The rearrangement uses TRBV7-3 and TRBJ2-1, with TRBD2 as a possible D gene (6 bases). Per germline, CDR1 SGHTA and CDR2 FQGTGA. The CDR3 runs 15 residues. V was cut by 0 bases and J by 0 bases, with 6 bases left in between. CDR3 sequence: CASSLTGLSYNEQFF. The CDR3 DNA sequence: TGTGCCAGCAGCTTAACGGGACTCTCCTACAATGAGCAGTTCTTC.

The chain has TRBV5-6 and TRBJ1-2, with 11 bases identical to TRBD1. Germline-derived CDR1 and CDR2 are SGHDT and YYEEEE. V was pared by 2 bases and J by 8 bases, with 5 bases of the junction left unmatched. This CDR3 has 14 residues. The CDR3 DNA sequence: TGTGCCAGCAGCTTAGGACAGGGGGCGTCCGGCTACACCTTC. As protein: CASSLGQGASGYTF.

This clone was recorded once. V and J are TRBV6-6 and TRBJ1-5; TRBD1 might be the D (5 bases). This CDR3 comprises 15 residues. CDR1 and CDR2 (germline): MNHNY, SVGAGI (reference sequence). Deletions cut 0 bases from V and 6 bases from J, with 12 bases between. The CDR3 coding sequence is TGTGCCAGCAGTTACTCCTCGGGGCGAGGTCAGCCCCAGCATTTT. Protein sequence: CASSYSSGRGQPQHF.

The chain has TRBV27 and TRBJ1-5; a weak D match, TRBD1 (6 bases). V dropped 5 bases and J dropped 2 bases, with 16 bases sitting between them. The CDR3 is made up of 16 amino acids. The V gene's germline CDR1 is MNHEY and CDR2 SMNVEV (reference sequence). For the CDR3, the DNA is TGTGCCAGCAGTCACCGAGGGGGGACGGGCAATCAGCCCCAGCATTTT. Protein sequence: CASSHRGGTGNQPQHF.

This chain uses TRBV27 with TRBJ1-6; D is unresolved. Germline V gives CDR1 MNHEY, CDR2 SMNVEV (reference sequence). There are 14 residues in the CDR3. V lost 6 bases, J lost 5 bases, and 11 bases lay in between. CDR3 in DNA: TGTGCCAGCAGATTTGCCGGGAATAATTCACCCCTCCACTTT. The encoded protein is CASRFAGNNSPLHF.

The rearrangement uses TRBV2 and TRBJ1-1, with a weak D call TRBD1 (5 bases). The CDR3 totals 12 residues. Trimming removed 8 bases from V and 0 bases from J, with 7 bases in between. Per the germline V gene, CDR1 is SNHLY and CDR2 is FYNNEI. This CDR3 reads CASPGLNTEAFF. In nucleotides, the CDR3 is TGTGCCAGCCCAGGGTTGAACACTGAAGCTTTCTTT. Together with reference TRBV2 and TRBJ1-1, the CDR3 gives the full variable domain: EPEVTQTPSHQVTQMGQEVILRCVPISNHLYFYWYRQILGQKVEFLVSFYNNEISEKSEIFDDQFSVERPDGSNFTLKIRSTKLEDSAMYFCASPGLNTEAFFGQGTRLTVV.

This chain connects TRBV7-3 to TRBJ1-1; 7 bases agree with TRBD1. This CDR3 has 16 amino acids. From germline, CDR1 is SGHTA and CDR2 FQGTGA. The V and J ends lost 2 bases and 0 bases, in that order; junction bases with no gene match: 6. CDR3 sequence (DNA): TGTGCCAGCAGCTTATTAGGGGGACAGTTGAACACTGAAGCTTTCTTT. Amino acid sequence: CASSLLGGQLNTEAFF. Variable domain in full (rest from reference TRBV7-3 and TRBJ1-1): GAGVSQTPSNKVTEKGKYVELRCDPISGHTALYWYRQSLGQGPEFLIYFQGTGAADDSGLPNDRFFAVRPEGSVSTLKIQRTERGDSAVYLCASSLLGGQLNTEAFFGQGTRLTVV.

V usage is TRBV10-3 and J usage is TRBJ1-2, with D possibly TRBD1 on 6 matching bases. The CDR3 spans 15 residues. Trimming removed 6 bases from V and 0 bases from J, with 14 bases in between. Germline CDR1 ENHRY, CDR2 SYGVKD. CDR3 sequence (DNA): TGTGCCATCAGGAGGACCGGGACAACTAACTATGGCTACACCTTC. It is translated as CAIRRTGTTNYGYTF.

Comment on this clone: Other DNA sequences in this sample translate to the same CDR3. This chain links TRBV5-1 with TRBJ1-1; no clear D gene. The CDR3 sequence is 13 residues long. In germline, CDR1 is SGHRS, CDR2 YFSETQ. V lost 2 bases and J lost 0, with 5 bases in between. The CDR3 DNA is TGCGCCAGCAGCTTACACATGAACACTGAAGCTTTCTTT. It yields the protein CASSLHMNTEAFF.

The chain uses TRBV18 and TRBJ2-1, with 9 bases matching TRBD1. Germline loops: CDR1 KGHSH, CDR2 LQKENI. The CDR3 runs 14 residues. J lost 7 bases, V lost 3 bases, and 4 bases had no gene match. The CDR3 sequence is CASSPRDRVNEQFF. CDR3 DNA: TGTGCCAGCTCACCCCGGGACAGGGTAAATGAGCAGTTCTTC. Together with reference TRBV18 and TRBJ2-1, the CDR3 gives the full variable domain: NAGVMQNPRHLVRRRGQEARLRCSPMKGHSHVYWYRQLPEEGLKFMVYLQKENIIDESGMPKERFSAEFPKEGPSILRIQQVVRGDSAAYFCASSPRDRVNEQFFGPGTRLTVL.

The chain links TRBV6-5 to TRBJ2-7; TRBD2 aligns across 13 bases. The CDR3 has 15 residues. Germline values: CDR1 MNHEY, CDR2 SVGAGI. Trimming removed 5 bases from V and 5 bases from J; junction bases left unmatched: 6. CDR3 DNA: TGTGCCAGCAGTCCACTAGCGGGAGGGTCTAACGAGCAGTACTTC. It translates to CASSPLAGGSNEQYF.

The rearrangement joins TRBV7-9 to TRBJ2-7, with TRBD1 matching over 10 bases. The CDR3 sequence is 14 residues long. After removal of 5 bases from V and 4 bases from J, the junction contained 5 bases not matched to a gene. Germline V gene data show CDR1 as SEHNR and CDR2 as FQNEAQ (reference sequence). In nucleotides, the CDR3 is TGTGCCAGCAGCGTCTGGACAGGGGGTTACGAGCAGTACTTC. Translated: CASSVWTGGYEQYF. Looking up the rest from reference TRBV7-9 and TRBJ2-7 gives the full variable domain: DTGVSQNPRHKITKRGQNVTFRCDPISEHNRLYWYRQTLGQGPEFLTYFQNEAQLEKSRLLSDRFSAERPKGSFSTLEIQRTEQGDSAMYLCASSVWTGGYEQYFGPGTRLTVT.

This rearrangement joins TRBV28 to TRBJ2-1; possible D gene TRBD2, 5 bases. Trimming shortened V by 9 bases and J by 7 bases, and 10 bases separated the two germline ends. Germline CDR1 is MDHEN and CDR2 is SYDVKM. The CDR3 spans 11 residues. The chain's CDR3 is CASTLENEQFF. The CDR3 nucleotides are TGTGCCAGTACACTAGAGAATGAGCAGTTCTTC.

The genes are TRBV6-6 and TRBJ2-2, with D tentatively TRBD2 (7 bases). This CDR3 region has 15 residues. V lost 6 bases and J 5 bases, leaving 16 bases between the germline ends. CDR1 MNHNY and CDR2 SVGAGI come from the germline V gene (reference sequence). The CDR3 nucleotides are TGTGCCAGCAGGAGAGGGGGAGGGCAGACCGGGGAGCTGTTTTTT. It is translated as CASRRGGGQTGELFF.

The chain recombines TRBV5-1 with TRBJ1-1; 12 nucleotides match TRBD1. Germline V gene lookup returns CDR1 SGHRS and CDR2 YFSETQ. V lost 4 bases, J lost 3 bases, and 1 base stayed unmatched. CDR3 length equals 14 residues. The chain's CDR3 is CASSGTGGYTEAFF. The CDR3 nucleotides read TGCGCCAGCAGCGGGACAGGGGGCTACACTGAAGCTTTCTTT. Together with reference TRBV5-1 and TRBJ1-1, the CDR3 gives the full variable domain: KAGVTQTPRYLIKTRGQQVTLSCSPISGHRSVSWYQQTPGQGLQFLFEYFSETQRNKGNFPGRFSGRQFSNSRSEMNVSTLELGDSALYLCASSGTGGYTEAFFGQGTRLTVV.

This chain links TRBV11-2 with TRBJ2-3; the match to TRBD1 covers 8 bases. This CDR3 has 17 amino acids. Germline V gene lookup returns CDR1 SGHAT and CDR2 FQNNGV. The J segment lost 3 bases and the V segment lost 1 base, leaving 9 bases of the junction unmatched. CDR3 residues: CASSLGAGTGRTDTQYF. As DNA, the CDR3 is TGTGCCAGCAGCTTAGGGGCCGGGACAGGAAGAACAGATACGCAGTATTTT.

The genes are TRBV4-2 and TRBJ1-4, with TRBD1 as a possible D gene (5 bases). The CDR3 runs 14 residues. Per the germline V gene, CDR1 is LGHNA and CDR2 is YNFKEQ. V was cut by 5 bases and J by 4 bases, with 11 bases left in between. CDR3 amino acids: CASSSRGFNEKLFF. Here the CDR3 DNA reads TGTGCCAGCAGCTCCCGGGGCTTTAATGAAAAACTGTTTTTT.

The V gene is TRBV6-5, the J gene TRBJ1-5; tentative D call: TRBD1 (5 bases). CDR1 and CDR2 (germline): MNHEY, SVGAGI. This CDR3 has 14 amino acids. V shed 2 bases and J shed 6 bases, with 11 bases lying between them. In DNA form, the CDR3 reads TGTGCCAGCAGTTACCACAGGCTCATTCAGCCCCAGCATTTT. Translated, it gives CASSYHRLIQPQHF.